Below, 12 T cell receptor beta chains from the same sample are listed, as sequenced in a study of blood T cells in healthy people across ages. The authors ran a second PCR of about 6 to 11 cycles using a sample-barcoded 5' primer and a J-beta primer mix. One entry per CDR3 protein results from TCRdb running MiXCR on the 5' RACE reads. Among 750,000 to 850,000 distinct CDR3 sequences listed, 25% were seen once. The sample also formed part of further work on T cells of mothers and their children.

The sequenced material came from blood. These receptor sequences come from a boy younger than 18 in good health.

The J gene is TRBJ2-5, the V gene TRBV10-3; 15 positions match TRBD2. The end of the DNA fits TRBJ2-7 better, so the J call may be wrong. From germline, CDR1 is ENHRY and CDR2 SYGVKD. This CDR3 region has 15 residues. The CDR3 DNA follows: TGTGCCACCGGGACTAGCGGGGGGTCTGGCTACGAGCAGTACTTC. Translation gives CATGTSGGSGYEQYF.

The chain uses TRBV7-9 and TRBJ2-3, with 9 bases lining up with TRBD1. The junction had 10 bases not matched to a gene; V was cut back by 5 bases and J by 4 bases. The CDR3 has 16 amino acids. Germline CDR1 is SEHNR and CDR2 is FQNEAQ (reference sequence). CDR3 protein: CASSEPGTGRPDTQYF. The DNA of the CDR3 is TGTGCCAGCAGCGAACCCGGGACAGGGAGGCCAGATACGCAGTATTTT.

The chain employs TRBV20-1 and TRBJ2-3; the match to TRBD2 covers 10 bases. J gave up 3 bases and V 1 base, and 4 bases lay outside the gene matches. The germline gives CDR1 DFQATT, CDR2 SNEGSKA (reference sequence). This CDR3 is 15 amino acids long. Here the CDR3 reads CSARALAGATDTQYF. CDR3 sequence (DNA): TGCAGTGCTAGAGCCCTAGCGGGGGCTACAGATACGCAGTATTTT.

This clonotype was detected a few times. The chain joins TRBV5-5 to TRBJ2-1, with D uncertain. V was pared by 4 bases and J by 9 bases, with 14 bases between. Germline loops: CDR1 SGHKS, CDR2 YYEKEE (reference sequence). CDR3 length equals 13 residues. The DNA of the CDR3 is TGTGCCAGCAGCCCCGAGAGGTGGGCTGAGCAGTTCTTC. Translated: CASSPERWAEQFF.

V and J are TRBV27 and TRBJ2-7; a weak D match, TRBD2 (6 bases). CDR3 size: 15 residues. Per germline, CDR1 MNHEY and CDR2 SMNVEV (reference sequence). Trimming left V 5 bases short and J 3 bases short, with 17 bases between. The DNA for the CDR3 is TGTGCCAGCAGTGGTCAGGGACTTAGGATCTACGAGCAGTACTTC. It encodes CASSGQGLRIYEQYF.

V and J are TRBV7-2 and TRBJ2-1; 7 bases are shared with TRBD1. The last part of the DNA fits TRBJ2-5 better; the J call may be wrong. CDR1 and CDR2 (germline): SGHTA, FQGNSA. The CDR3 covers 15 residues. The CDR3 here is CASSFQGQELETQYF. In DNA, the CDR3 is TGTGCCAGCAGCTTTCAAGGACAGGAACTGGAGACCCAGTACTTC.

This clonotype showed up just once. The CDR3 sequence: CASTQGALGNQPQHF. Here the CDR3 DNA reads TGTGCCAGCACCCAGGGGGCTCTGGGCAATCAGCCCCAGCATTTT. This chain connects TRBV6-2 or TRBV6-3 to TRBJ1-5, with 8 bases identical to TRBD1. This CDR3 contains 15 residues. Germline CDR1 MNHEY, CDR2 SVGEGT. The V and J ends lost 7 bases and 2 bases, in that order; junction bases with no gene match: 7.

The chain is built from TRBV11-2 and TRBJ2-3, with 12 bases matching TRBD2. Germline lookup yields CDR1 SGHAT and CDR2 FQNNGV. J was trimmed by 2 bases and V by 2 bases; bases with no gene match: 2. The CDR3 contains 16 residues. The CDR3 is CASSLTSGGTTDTQYF. In nucleotides, the CDR3 is TGTGCCAGCAGCTTAACTAGCGGGGGGACCACAGATACGCAGTATTTT.

This clonotype was observed a few times. The V and J genes are TRBV4-3 and TRBJ2-5; 16 bases match TRBD2. This CDR3 region has 18 residues. Germline lookup yields CDR1 LGHNA and CDR2 YSLEER. Trimming removed 2 bases from V and 1 base from J; junction bases left unmatched: 4. CDR3 region: CASSQPGLAGGPQETQYF. CDR3 sequence (DNA): TGCGCCAGCAGCCAACCGGGACTAGCGGGGGGGCCCCAAGAGACCCAGTACTTC.

V gene TRBV7-3 combines with J gene TRBJ1-4; weak D call: TRBD1 (6 bases). This CDR3 region has 16 residues. Looked up from germline, CDR1 is SGHTA and CDR2 is FQGTGA. Deletions cut 5 bases from V and 0 bases from J, with 13 bases between. CDR3 sequence reads: CASSLQGPATNEKLFF. The CDR3 nucleotides read TGTGCCAGCAGCCTACAGGGACCTGCAACTAATGAAAAACTGTTTTTT.

This clonotype turned up a few times. The V and J genes are TRBV16 and TRBJ1-4; D is unclear. The V gene's germline CDR1 is KGHSY and CDR2 FQNENV. Trimming shortened V by 7 bases and J by 8 bases, and 17 bases separated the two germline ends. CDR3 length: 14 residues. CDR3 region: CASTRTAGYEKLFF. CDR3 nucleotides: TGTGCCAGCACCAGGACGGCGGGATACGAAAAACTGTTTTTT.

V usage is TRBV7-9 and J usage is TRBJ2-1, with D hard to call. The germline V and J ends were trimmed by 5 bases and 0 bases, with 14 bases remaining between them. CDR1 and CDR2 (germline): SEHNR, FQNEAQ (reference sequence). The CDR3 is 16 residues long. CDR3 sequence: CASSRIQFRSYNEQFF. CDR3 coding DNA: TGTGCCAGCAGCCGTATACAATTCCGCTCCTACAATGAGCAGTTCTTC.